One sample yielded the 7 T cell receptor beta chains listed below, sequenced in a study of blood T cell repertoires in COVID-19. The repertoire was sequenced with immunoSEQ multiplex PCR; TCRdb's copy has only in-frame clones and lacks some. The table shows hundreds of thousands of clones, with around 87% occurring only once. Material for sequencing was peripheral blood. These receptors all stem from a woman aged 45-65 years with COVID-19, enrolled during active disease.

This clone came up a few times. The V gene is TRBV30, the J gene TRBJ2-3, with D possibly matching TRBD1 (5 bases). Trimming removed 6 bases at V and 4 bases at J, with 17 bases between. Germline V gene lookup returns CDR1 GTSNPN and CDR2 SVGIG (reference sequence). This CDR3 has 14 residues. DNA for the CDR3: TGTGCCTGCCAGGTGCTGCTAGGGGCAGATACGCAGTATTTT. This gives the protein CACQVLLGADTQYF.

The chain carries TRBV10-3 and TRBJ1-1, with D tentatively TRBD1 (5 bases). Germline CDR1 reads ENHRY; CDR2 reads SYGVKD. V lost 6 bases to trimming and J lost 1 base, with 9 bases between them. The CDR3 extends over 13 amino acids. CDR3 sequence (DNA): TGTGCCATCAGGGACACCCGGAACACTGAAGCTTTCTTT. This sequence encodes CAIRDTRNTEAFF.

V gene TRBV6-6 combines with J gene TRBJ2-7, with TRBD1 identical over 11 bases. The germline V gene has CDR1 MNHNY and CDR2 SVGAGI (reference sequence). With V trimmed by 5 bases and J by 1 base, 4 bases remained unmatched. The CDR3 totals 15 residues. The CDR3 spells CASSAGTGGSYEQYF. CDR3 bases: TGTGCCAGCAGTGCCGGGACAGGGGGGTCCTACGAGCAGTACTTC.

The chain links TRBV18 to TRBJ2-5; tentatively, D is TRBD1 (5 bases). Trimming removed 3 bases from V and 5 bases from J, with 13 bases in between. This CDR3 contains 14 residues. CDR1 KGHSH and CDR2 LQKENI come from the germline V gene. CDR3 protein: CASSPRQPVETQYF. CDR3 DNA sequence: TGTGCCAGCTCACCTCGACAGCCCGTCGAGACCCAGTACTTC.

V and J are TRBV3-1 (or the pseudogene TRBV3-2) and TRBJ2-1, with a tentative D call TRBD1 (5 bases). CDR1 is LGHDT, CDR2 YNNKEL, per germline (reference sequence). The V gene lost 3 bases and the J gene lost 9 bases, with 21 bases spanning the gap. This CDR3 has 16 amino acids. The CDR3 reads CASSHLGARSGIEQFF. CDR3 DNA sequence: TGTGCCAGCAGCCACTTAGGGGCAAGGTCAGGGATTGAGCAGTTCTTC.

This chain connects TRBV6-2 or TRBV6-3 to TRBJ2-3; 7 nucleotides line up with TRBD2. Per germline, CDR1 MNHEY and CDR2 SVGEGT. This CDR3 is built from 16 residues. Trimming at V came to 2 bases and at J to 2 bases, leaving 7 bases not matched to a gene. This chain's CDR3 is CASSYGVLAVTDTQYF. The CDR3 bases are TGTGCCAGCAGTTACGGGGTGCTAGCGGTCACAGATACGCAGTATTTT.

The gene calls are TRBV19 and TRBJ2-2; perhaps TRBD1 as D (6 bases). The CDR3 is 14 amino acids. Germline lookup yields CDR1 LNHDA and CDR2 SQIVND (reference sequence). Trimming removed 10 bases at V and 0 bases at J, with 12 bases between. CDR3 DNA sequence: TGTGCCACCGTAGACAGGTCGAACACCGGGGAGCTGTTTTTT. Its protein is CATVDRSNTGELFF.